This T cell receptor (beta chain) was recovered during a study of OX40 agonist ivuxolimab in advanced cancers. Study background: Partial responses were achieved by three patients, one with hepatocellular carcinoma and two with cutaneous melanoma.

This clone occurred once. Clones were sequenced by immunoSEQ multiplex PCR, and TCRdb holds only the in-frame ones, with some missing. The data contain under 75,000 clones, 87% of them singletons. The source of this sequence is an adult with an advanced solid tumor such as melanoma, head and neck, liver or kidney cancer. This specimen consisted of CD4+ or CD8+ T cells sorted from blood, obtained in a trial of the OX40 agonist ivuxolimab.

The CDR3 sequence is CATVRETSGSNEQFF. The CDR3 DNA reads TGTGCCACCGTCCGGGAGACTAGCGGGAGTAATGAGCAGTTCTTC. The chain has TRBV10-3 and TRBJ2-1, with TRBD2 matching over 12 bases. Trimming took 10 bases from V and 7 from J; bases not matched to a gene: 11. The CDR3 extends over 15 amino acids. Per the germline V gene, CDR1 is ENHRY and CDR2 is SYGVKD.